This T cell receptor (beta chain) originates from a study of blood T cell repertoires in COVID-19. Study information: COVID-19 samples from acute and convalescent phases originated in the United States, Italy and Spain. Sources were T cells, B-cell-depleted T cells, or PBMCs; the material itself was cDNA or gDNA.

CDR3 length: 15 residues. Trimming shortened V by 2 bases and J by 2 bases, and 10 bases separated the two germline ends. CDR1 and CDR2 (germline): MNHEY, SVGEGT. Repertoires were generated with immunoSEQ multiplex PCR, while TCRdb's copy carries only in-frame clones and drops some. The data show roughly 92,000 clones, with around 90% seen just once and approximately 5% held by the top ten. The V call is TRBV6-2 or TRBV6-3, the J call TRBJ2-1; D possibly corresponds to TRBD2 (6 bases). This clonotype was obtained from a woman aged 80 or over with acute or convalescent COVID-19. Material for sequencing was peripheral blood. This chain's CDR3 is CASSYREPAYNEQFF. The CDR3, as DNA: TGTGCCAGCAGTTACCGGGAGCCCGCCTACAATGAGCAGTTCTTC.